This T cell receptor beta chain was sequenced for a study of shared T cell receptors in the human thymus. Sequenced by immunoSEQ multiplex PCR; TCRdb stores in-frame clones only, minus some. The sample shows hundreds of thousands of clones, approximately 90% of them seen only once. This CDR3 contains 14 residues. Per the germline V gene, CDR1 is SNHLY and CDR2 is FYNNEI. The V gene lost 7 bases and the J gene lost 12 bases, with 22 bases spanning the gap. These data were also filed under a second study, of human thymus T cells. According to that study: Healthy Finnish infants undergoing corrective surgery for congenital heart defects were used as donors. Corrective cardiac operations yielded the resected thymus tissue. Overlap was high between thymic repertoires from unrelated individuals, as reported in related research.

The receptor's source is a boy less than two years old with a congenital heart defect. Sequenced sample: thymocytes. This chain uses TRBV2 with TRBJ2-1; D might be TRBD1 (6 bases). The CDR3 DNA follows: TGTGCCAGCACCGCCCGAAAGACAGGAAACAGGCAGTTCTTC. Protein sequence: CASTARKTGNRQFF.